These 10 T cell receptor beta chains share one sample of origin, sequenced in a study of T cells after yellow fever vaccination. TCRdb independently ran MiXCR on the 5' RACE reads; one entry per CDR3 protein. The data show some 240,000 distinct CDR3 sequences, more than 3.5% seen once. Specimen: PBMCs, collected 15 days after the yellow fever booster vaccination. The receptors were gathered from a man aged 18 to 30 who received the YFV17D yellow fever vaccine.

This clonotype was counted at least ten times. This chain uses TRBV20-1 with TRBJ1-2; no firm D call. The CDR3 is 12 amino acids. Looked up from germline, CDR1 is DFQATT and CDR2 is SNEGSKA (reference sequence). V lost 1 base and J lost 6, with 9 bases in between. CDR3 sequence (DNA): TGCAGTGCTAGAGGAGGATTAGATGGCTACACCTTC. Translated: CSARGGLDGYTF.

Ten or more counts support this clonotype. V is TRBV19 and J is TRBJ1-2, with TRBD1 matching over 7 bases. After removal of 5 bases from V and 2 bases from J, the junction contained 11 bases not matched to a gene. CDR3 length equals 16 residues. The germline V gene encodes CDR1 LNHDA and CDR2 SQIVND (reference sequence). CDR3 loop: CASSAYRGQKNYGYTF. As DNA, the CDR3 is TGTGCCAGTAGTGCCTATAGGGGGCAGAAGAACTATGGCTACACCTTC.

Ten or more counts support this clonotype. V and J are TRBV20-1 and TRBJ1-1, with TRBD1 as a possible D gene (5 bases). The V gene lost 7 bases and the J gene lost 3 bases, with 12 bases spanning the gap. The CDR3 runs to 12 residues. The germline V gene has CDR1 DFQATT and CDR2 SNEGSKA (reference sequence). This CDR3 reads CSVPGLYTEAFF. The CDR3 nucleotides are TGCAGTGTTCCAGGGTTGTACACTGAAGCTTTCTTT.

This clonotype was seen at least ten times. The chain joins TRBV9 to TRBJ1-5; D not certain. The V gene's germline CDR1 is SGDLS and CDR2 YYNGEE. Trimming removed 3 bases at V and 9 bases at J, with 13 bases between. The CDR3 has 13 amino acids. CDR3 in amino acids: CASSAGGSTPQHF. In nucleotides, the CDR3 is TGTGCCAGCAGCGCTGGAGGGTCCACGCCCCAGCATTTT.

Many counts were recorded for this clonotype. V is TRBV19 and J is TRBJ1-5; D is perhaps TRBD1 (6 bases). V shed 5 bases and J shed 6 bases, with 17 bases lying between them. Germline CDR1 is LNHDA and CDR2 is SQIVND (reference sequence). This CDR3 comprises 15 residues. The chain's CDR3 is CASSALQGIGQPQHF. The CDR3 region has the DNA TGTGCCAGTAGTGCCCTCCAGGGGATCGGTCAGCCCCAGCATTTT. Looking up the rest from reference TRBV19 and TRBJ1-5 gives the full variable domain: DGGITQSPKYLFRKEGQNVTLSCEQNLNHDAMYWYRQDPGQGLRLIYYSQIVNDFQKGDIAEGYSVSREKKESFPLTVTSAQKNPTAFYLCASSALQGIGQPQHFGDGTRLSIL.

This clonotype was seen many times. V is TRBV5-1 and J is TRBJ2-5; D is perhaps TRBD1 (6 bases). CDR1 SGHRS and CDR2 YFSETQ come from the germline V gene. V was trimmed by 0 bases and J by 3 bases, leaving 12 bases between them. The CDR3 runs 15 residues. CDR3 sequence (DNA): TGCGCCAGCAGCTTGGAATGGGGGCTTGAAGAGACCCAGTACTTC. Translation gives CASSLEWGLEETQYF.

This clonotype was observed many times. Written as DNA, the CDR3 is TGTGCCAGCAGCATTAGGACAGGGGGACAAGAGACCCAGTACTTC. It translates to CASSIRTGGQETQYF. V and J are TRBV5-6 and TRBJ2-5; TRBD1 matches 10 bases. V was pared by 4 bases and J by 2 bases, with 5 bases of the junction left unmatched. There are 15 residues in the CDR3. CDR1 is SGHDT and CDR2 is YYEEEE in the germline V gene. Complete variable domain (other parts from reference TRBV5-6 and TRBJ2-5): DAGVTQSPTHLIKTRGQQVTLRCSPKSGHDTVSWYQQALGQGPQFIFQYYEEEERQRGNFPDRFSGHQFPNYSSELNVNALLLGDSALYLCASSIRTGGQETQYFGPGTRLLVL.

This sequence joins TRBV19 and TRBJ2-1; tentatively, D is TRBD2 (5 bases). V was trimmed by 1 base and J by 1 base, leaving 5 bases between them. The CDR3 extends over 14 amino acids. Germline CDR1 and CDR2: LNHDA and SQIVND (reference sequence). The CDR3 DNA is TGTGCCAGTAGTATAGGGGAGTCCTACAATGAGCAGTTCTTC. Encoded protein: CASSIGESYNEQFF.

This clonotype was observed many times. This rearrangement joins TRBV7-2 to TRBJ2-5, with 11 positions matching TRBD2. Trimming removed 1 base from V and 6 bases from J; junction bases left unmatched: 4. Germline V gene data show CDR1 as SGHTA and CDR2 as FQGNSA. This CDR3 has 15 amino acids. For the CDR3, the DNA is TGTGCCAGCAGCTTAGGGCTAGCGGGGGGAAAGACCCAGTACTTC. Residues: CASSLGLAGGKTQYF.

There are many counts of this clonotype. This chain links TRBV5-1 with TRBJ1-6; D is ambiguous. Trimming removed 1 base at V and 9 bases at J, with 11 bases between. This CDR3 is 14 amino acids long. From germline, CDR1 is SGHRS and CDR2 YFSETQ. CDR3 in amino acids: CASSLPDKGSPLHF. The CDR3 DNA sequence: TGCGCCAGCAGCTTGCCAGATAAGGGTTCACCCCTCCACTTT.